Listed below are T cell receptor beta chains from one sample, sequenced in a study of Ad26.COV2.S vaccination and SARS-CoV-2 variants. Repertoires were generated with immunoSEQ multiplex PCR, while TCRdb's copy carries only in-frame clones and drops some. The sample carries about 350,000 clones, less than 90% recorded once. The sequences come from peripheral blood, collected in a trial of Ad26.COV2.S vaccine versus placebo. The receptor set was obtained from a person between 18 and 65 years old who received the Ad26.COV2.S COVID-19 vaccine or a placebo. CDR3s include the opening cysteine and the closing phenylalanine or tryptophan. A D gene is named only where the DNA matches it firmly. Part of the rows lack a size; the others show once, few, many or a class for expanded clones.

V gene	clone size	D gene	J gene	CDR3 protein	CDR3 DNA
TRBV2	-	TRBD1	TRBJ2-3	CASSGQGTDTQYF	TGTGCCAGCAGTGGACAGGGGACAGATACGCAGTATTTT
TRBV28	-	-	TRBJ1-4	CASRKTAATNEKLFF	TGTGCCAGCAGGAAAACAGCTGCAACTAATGAAAAACTGTTTTTT
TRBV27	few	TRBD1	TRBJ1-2	CASSPSQGQGRYGYTF	TGTGCCAGCAGTCCCTCCCAGGGACAGGGTCGCTATGGCTACACCTTC
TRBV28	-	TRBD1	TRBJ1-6	CASSPGDRFSPLHF	TGTGCCAGCAGTCCGGGGGACAGGTTTTCACCCCTCCACTTT
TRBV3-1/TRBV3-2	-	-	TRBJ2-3	CASSQFSGSTDTQYF	TGTGCCAGCAGCCAATTTAGCGGAAGCACAGATACGCAGTATTTT
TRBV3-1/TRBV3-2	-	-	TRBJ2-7	CASSQAGTGPYEQYF	TGTGCCAGCAGCCAAGCCGGGACTGGTCCCTACGAGCAGTACTTC
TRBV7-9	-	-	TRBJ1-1	CASSLDSSGGTEAFF	TGTGCCAGCAGCTTAGATTCCTCCGGAGGAACTGAAGCTTTCTTT
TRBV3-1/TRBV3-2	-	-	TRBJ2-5	CASSQGWGQETQYF	TGTGCCAGCAGCCAGGGGTGGGGGCAAGAGACCCAGTACTTC
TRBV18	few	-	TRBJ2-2	CASSPSGYTGELFF	TGTGCCAGCTCACCGTCGGGGTACACCGGGGAGCTGTTTTTT
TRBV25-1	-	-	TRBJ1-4	CASKSTNEKLFF	TGTGCCAGCAAGTCCACTAATGAAAAACTGTTTTTT
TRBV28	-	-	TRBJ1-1	CASSDLNTEAFF	TGTGCCAGCAGTGACTTGAACACTGAAGCTTTCTTT
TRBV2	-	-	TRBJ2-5	CASGVQETQYF	TGTGCCAGCGGGGTGCAAGAGACCCAGTACTTC
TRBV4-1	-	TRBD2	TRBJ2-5	CASSQEEAAAGGETQYF	TGCGCCAGCAGCCAAGAGGAGGCGGCGGCGGGAGGAGAGACCCAGTACTTC
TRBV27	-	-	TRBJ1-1	CASRVAWGRNTEAFF	TGTGCCAGCAGAGTTGCGTGGGGGAGGAACACTGAAGCTTTCTTT
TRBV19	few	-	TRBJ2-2	CASSFMNGELFF	TGTGCCAGTAGCTTCATGAACGGGGAGCTGTTTTTT
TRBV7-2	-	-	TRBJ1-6	CASSLDSRPGRNSPLHF	TGTGCCAGCAGCTTGGATTCACGACCCGGGCGTAATTCACCCCTCCACTTT
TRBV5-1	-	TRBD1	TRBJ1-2	CASSLVGGTGGAPNYGYTF	TGCGCCAGCAGCTTGGTTGGTGGGACAGGGGGCGCCCCTAACTATGGCTACACCTTC
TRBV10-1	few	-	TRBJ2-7	CASSGTLSYEQYF	TGCGCCAGCAGTGGGACTCTCTCCTACGAGCAGTACTTC
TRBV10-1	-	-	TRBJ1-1	CASSATARRPFF	TGCGCCAGCAGTGCGACCGCCAGAAGGCCTTTCTTT
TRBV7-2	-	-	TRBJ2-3	CASSFMTGTNTDTQYF	TGTGCCAGCAGCTTCATGACCGGGACCAACACAGATACGCAGTATTTT
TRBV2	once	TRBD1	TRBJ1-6	CATSTGDIGSPLHF	TGTGCCACTTCTACAGGGGACATTGGATCACCCCTCCACTTT
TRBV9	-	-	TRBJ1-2	CASSVDPGRNYGYTF	TGTGCCAGCAGCGTAGATCCGGGACGCAACTATGGCTACACCTTC
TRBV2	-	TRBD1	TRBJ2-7	CASRSGQGAAYEQYF	TGTGCCAGCAGATCCGGACAGGGGGCGGCCTACGAGCAGTACTTC
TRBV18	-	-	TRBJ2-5	CASSPDRKETQYF	TGTGCCAGCTCCCCCGACAGGAAAGAGACCCAGTACTTC
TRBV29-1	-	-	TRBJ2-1	CSAGTSRYNEQFF	TGCAGCGCCGGGACTTCTCGCTACAATGAGCAGTTCTTC
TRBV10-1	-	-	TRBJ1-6	CASSQGSGNSPLHF	TGCGCCAGCTCACAGGGATCTGGGAATTCACCCCTCCACTTT
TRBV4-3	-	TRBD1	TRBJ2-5	CASSQGTGQGKETQYF	TGCGCCAGCAGCCAAGGGACAGGACAGGGGAAAGAGACCCAGTACTTC
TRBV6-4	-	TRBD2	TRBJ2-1	CASSVGGVPYNEQFF	TGTGCCAGCAGTGTTGGGGGGGTTCCCTACAATGAGCAGTTCTTC
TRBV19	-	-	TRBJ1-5	CASTPRDLDYSLANQPQHF	TGTGCCAGTACCCCTCGGGATTTGGACTACAGTTTAGCTAATCAGCCCCAGCATTTT
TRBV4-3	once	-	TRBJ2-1	CASSQSSGGVYNEQFF	TGCGCCAGCAGCCAATCATCGGGTGGAGTCTACAATGAGCAGTTCTTC
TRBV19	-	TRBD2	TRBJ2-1	CASRTRSSGGLRNEQFF	TGTGCCAGTAGGACCCGGTCGTCGGGGGGACTTAGGAATGAGCAGTTCTTC
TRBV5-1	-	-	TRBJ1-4	CASSPGTSFRGNEKLFF	TGCGCCAGCAGCCCTGGGACCTCTTTTAGGGGTAATGAAAAACTGTTTTTT
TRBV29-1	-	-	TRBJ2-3	CSVEEIRQTRGTDTQYF	TGCAGCGTTGAGGAAATTCGGCAAACACGGGGGACAGATACGCAGTATTTT
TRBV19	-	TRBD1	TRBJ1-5	CASNIGGQGGQPQHF	TGTGCCAGTAATATAGGGGGACAGGGAGGGCAGCCCCAGCATTTT
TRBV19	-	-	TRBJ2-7	CASSPGGAREQYF	TGTGCCAGTAGTCCCGGAGGGGCCCGCGAGCAGTACTTC
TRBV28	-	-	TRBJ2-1	CASSSGQSAYNEQFF	TGTGCCAGCAGTTCAGGGCAGTCAGCTTACAATGAGCAGTTCTTC
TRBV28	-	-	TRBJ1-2	CASSLVTDLYGYTF	TGTGCCAGCAGTTTAGTTACAGACCTCTATGGCTACACCTTC